This TCR beta chain appears in the sequencing data of a study of identical twins. The sample holds a few counts of this clonotype. TCRdb re-called the 5' RACE reads with MiXCR, one entry per CDR3 protein. The sample has hundreds of thousands of distinct CDR3 sequences, under 25% seen once; the top ten hold 0.48%. CDR3 length: 14 residues. The germline V gene encodes CDR1 DFQATT and CDR2 SNEGSKA (reference sequence). The V gene lost 0 bases and the J gene lost 2 bases, with 9 bases spanning the gap. Healthy Caucasians supplied all donations. This same sample was also part of a study on yellow fever vaccine responses in identical twins.

The chain joins TRBV20-1 to TRBJ2-3, with D hard to call. This TCR derives from a woman in her late teens or twenties in good health. What was sequenced was CD4+ T cells sorted from blood. The CDR3, as DNA: TGCAGTGCTAGAGATCAACAGCTCACAGATACGCAGTATTTT. Translating it yields CSARDQQLTDTQYF.